The 9 T cell receptor beta chains below come from one sample, sequenced in a study of tumor and adjacent non-tumor tissue in lung cancer. RNA was extracted from bulk tissue without any cell sorting. A modified ARM-PCR protocol with three rounds of nested PCR amplified TCRbeta. TCRdb re-called the multiplex PCR reads with MiXCR, one entry per CDR3 protein. The sample includes over 100,000 distinct CDR3 sequences, 60% to 80% of them seen just once. Input material: lung tumor tissue. The receptors originated from a woman aged 60-75 years with non-small cell lung cancer.

The count of this clonotype is one. Germline is not matched at one junction end, which may reflect a read error. The gene calls are TRBV11-3 and TRBJ2-1; TRBD2 aligns across 8 bases. Germline CDR1 and CDR2: SGHNT and YENEEA. This CDR3 region has 17 residues. CDR3 sequence (DNA): TGTGCCAACAGCTTAGAGTTGACAAGCGGGAGCTACAATGATCAGTTCTTC. Translating gives CANSLELTSGSYNDQFF.

About this clonotype: The final CDR3 position lacks the conserved phenylalanine or tryptophan, pointing to a likely read error. The chain carries TRBV11-2 and TRBJ2-1; D remains ambiguous. There are 14 residues in the CDR3. Germline CDR1 reads SGHAT; CDR2 reads FQNNGV. CDR3 coding DNA: TGTTCCAGCAGATCAAACGGTCGGAACAATGAGCAGTTCTTA. Translated: CSSRSNGRNNEQFL.

The sample holds one count of this clonotype. A clone one base away is much larger, so this may be a read error. The rearrangement joins TRBV6-1 to TRBJ2-7; 8 bases align to TRBD2. The V and J ends lost 7 bases and 4 bases, in that order; junction bases with no gene match: 6. The CDR3 has 13 residues. Germline assignment: CDR1 MNHNS and CDR2 SASEGT. CDR3 amino acids: CASNRGGRYEQYF. The DNA for the CDR3 is TGTGCCAGCAACCGGGGGGGTCGTTACGAGCAGTACTTC.

As concerns this clonotype: One end of the junction is discordant with germline, which a read error may explain. CDR3 protein: CASSQEWASGGLNEHFF. In DNA, the CDR3 is TGTGCCAGCAGCCAAGAATGGGCTAGCGGGGGCCTAAATGAGCACTTCTTC. The chain couples TRBV4-2 to TRBJ2-1, with 10 nucleotides matching TRBD2. The germline V gene encodes CDR1 LGHNA and CDR2 YNFKEQ. The CDR3 runs to 17 residues.

A word on this clonotype: The conserved phenylalanine or tryptophan normally closing the CDR3 is absent here, so this likely arose from a read error. The CDR3 DNA sequence: TGTGCCAGCAGCTTATCCTACAGGGTCGATGAGCAGTTCCTC. Protein: CASSLSYRVDEQFL. The chain links TRBV11-2 to TRBJ2-1; possible D gene TRBD1, 6 bases. V was cut by 2 bases and J by 8 bases, with 13 bases left in between. This CDR3 contains 14 residues. Germline values: CDR1 SGHAT, CDR2 FQNNGV.

As concerns this clonotype: This may be a read error: a much more frequent sequence differs by one nucleotide. The V call is TRBV5-1, the J call TRBJ2-1; weak D call: TRBD1 (5 bases). Germline CDR1 is SGHRS and CDR2 is YFSETQ. This CDR3 spans 14 amino acids. CDR3 in amino acids: CASSDGIWGNEHFF. The CDR3 DNA follows: TGCGCCAGCAGTGATGGGATCTGGGGCAATGAGCACTTCTTC.

The chain links TRBV11-2 to TRBJ1-2; 8 nucleotides line up with TRBD1. J lost 2 bases, V lost 3 bases, and 2 bases had no gene match. This CDR3 spans 14 amino acids. Per the germline V gene, CDR1 is SGHAT and CDR2 is FQNNGV. The CDR3 sequence is CASSLGTGNYGYTF. DNA of the CDR3: TGTGCCAGCAGCTTGGGGACAGGAAACTATGGCTACACCTTC.

This clonotype has ten or more counts. The chain uses TRBV29-1 and TRBJ2-7; the D call may be TRBD1 or TRBD2 (5 bases each). This CDR3 has 12 amino acids. Germline CDR1 reads SQVTM; CDR2 reads ANQGSEA. The ends were cut back, 7 bases at V and 5 bases at J, with 15 bases in the middle. DNA for the CDR3: TGCAGCGCAGGTGGGGGAATCAACGAGCAGTACTTC. This translates into CSAGGGINEQYF.

Remarks on this clonotype: At one end the junction does not follow the germline gene, possibly because of a read error. The chain has TRBV20-1 and TRBJ1-1; no definite D call. Germline-derived CDR1 and CDR2 are DFQATT and SNEGSKA (reference sequence). The CDR3 spans 12 residues. In DNA form, the CDR3 reads TGCAGTGCGCCAGACAAATTCACTGAAGTTTTCTTT. This codes for CSAPDKFTEVFF.